A single sample is the source of the 11 T cell receptor beta chains below, sequenced in a study of T cells after posttransplantation cyclophosphamide listed by TCRdb under 2016. Library method: the immunoSEQ multiplex PCR assay. Entries here come from immuneACCESS through TCRdb and include only in-frame sequences with V and J called. Some clones fail to appear in such tables; in the studies checked, an unresolved V gene covers under half of the shortfall, and the cause of the remainder is unknown. For this sample, 30,000 to 50,000 clones appear and none is a singleton. The ten biggest clones cover about 4.2% of the sample. Sequencing was performed on PBMCs. Every receptor here comes from a woman in her forties or fifties in good health and a related stem cell transplant donor.

A word on this clone: A much larger clonotype is one base distant, so this may be a read error. The chain uses TRBV5-1 and TRBJ2-3; D might be TRBD1 (6 bases). The CDR3 runs to 14 residues. Germline V CDR1 and CDR2: SGHRS, YFSETQ. Trimming removed 7 bases at V and 0 bases at J, with 12 bases between. The CDR3 loop is CASGGTGSTDTQYF. CDR3 DNA sequence: TGCGCCAGCGGCGGCACAGGGAGCACAGATACGCAGTATTTT.

This clone was detected ten times or more. The CDR3 region has the DNA TGCGCCAGCAGCCAAGATTTCCCCGGGACAGGGAATGAAAAACTGTTTTTT. Translating gives CASSQDFPGTGNEKLFF. This chain uses TRBV4-3 with TRBJ1-4, with TRBD1 matching 9 bases. The CDR3 length is 17 residues. The ends lost 0 bases at V and 5 bases at J; junction bases unmatched: 7. The germline V gene has CDR1 LGHNA and CDR2 YSLEER.

At least ten counts were recorded for this clone. The genes are TRBV6-1 and TRBJ2-1, with 12 bases lining up with TRBD2. Germline-derived CDR1 and CDR2 are MNHNS and SASEGT. Germline trimming cut 4 bases from V and 2 bases from J; bases unmatched to any gene: 3. CDR3 length: 16 amino acids. The CDR3 spells CASSARLAGAYNEQFF. The CDR3 DNA reads as TGTGCCAGCAGTGCGCGACTAGCGGGGGCCTACAATGAGCAGTTCTTC.

Many counts were recorded for this clone. This chain links TRBV30 with TRBJ1-4, with TRBD1 matching over 7 bases. Per the germline V gene, CDR1 is GTSNPN and CDR2 is SVGIG (reference sequence). The CDR3 spans 16 residues. V lost 0 bases, J lost 8 bases, and 12 bases stayed unmatched. The CDR3 protein is CAWSVGGRGTGEKLFF. CDR3 sequence (DNA): TGTGCCTGGAGTGTAGGTGGCAGGGGGACGGGGGAAAAACTGTTTTTT.

There are many counts of this clone. V gene TRBV28 combines with J gene TRBJ1-1, with unresolved D. The CDR3 extends over 13 amino acids. Germline values: CDR1 MDHEN, CDR2 SYDVKM. Trimming shortened V by 7 bases and J by 4 bases, and 13 bases separated the two germline ends. CDR3 loop: CASIAAKTTEAFF. DNA for the CDR3: TGTGCCAGCATCGCGGCCAAGACCACTGAAGCTTTCTTT.

This clone was recorded many times. The chain is built from TRBV7-6 and TRBJ2-2; the D is unclear. From germline, CDR1 is SGHVS and CDR2 FNYEAQ. This CDR3 is built from 13 residues. V lost 1 base, J lost 4 bases, and 4 bases lay in between. CDR3 amino acids: CASSLGGTGELFF. The CDR3 DNA reads TGTGCCAGCAGCTTAGGAGGCACCGGGGAGCTGTTTTTT. Drawing the rest from reference TRBV7-6 and TRBJ2-2, the complete variable domain is GAGVSQSPRYKVTKRGQDVALRCDPISGHVSLYWYRQALGQGPEFLTYFNYEAQQDKSGLPNDRFSAERPEGSISTLTIQRTEQRDSAMYRCASSLGGTGELFFGEGSRLTVL.

This clone was recorded many times. This chain uses TRBV4-1 with TRBJ2-7; weak D call: TRBD1 (6 bases). The V end lost 0 bases, the J end lost 0 bases, and 12 bases lay between the germline ends. The CDR3 is 16 amino acids. The germline V gene has CDR1 MGHRA and CDR2 YSYEKL. CDR3 sequence: CASSQEDTGSSYEQYF. The CDR3 nucleotides read TGCGCCAGCAGCCAAGAAGACACAGGGAGCTCCTACGAGCAGTACTTC.

By share, this clone ranks as medium-sized. The gene calls are TRBV19 and TRBJ1-1; weak D call: TRBD1 (6 bases). Germline V CDR1 and CDR2: LNHDA, SQIVND (reference sequence). V lost 4 bases to trimming and J lost 0 bases, with 12 bases between them. CDR3 length: 15 amino acids. CDR3 protein: CASSTMDSMNTEAFF. CDR3 in DNA: TGTGCCAGTAGTACAATGGACAGCATGAACACTGAAGCTTTCTTT.

This clone was detected only a few times. The CDR3 region has the DNA TGTGCCAGCAGCTTACCACTAGCGGGGGTCCGGAACGAGCAGTACTTC. It yields the protein CASSLPLAGVRNEQYF. This rearrangement joins TRBV5-4 to TRBJ2-5; TRBD2 agrees at 11 bases. The tail of the sequence fits TRBJ2-7 better, so the J call may be wrong. CDR3 size: 16 residues. Germline values: CDR1 SGHNT, CDR2 YYREEE (reference sequence).

This clone was detected many times. The CDR3 here is CASSAQWETQYF. CDR3 coding DNA: TGCGCCAGCAGCGCCCAGTGGGAGACCCAGTACTTC. V gene TRBV5-1 combines with J gene TRBJ2-5; D remains unclear. V lost 4 bases and J 5 bases, leaving 9 bases between the germline ends. The germline V gene encodes CDR1 SGHRS and CDR2 YFSETQ. The CDR3 sequence is 12 residues long.

This clone was observed many times. The J gene is TRBJ2-7, the V gene TRBV6-6, with D possibly being TRBD2 (5 bases). The V gene's germline CDR1 is MNHNY and CDR2 SVGAGI (reference sequence). V was pared by 8 bases and J by 4 bases, with 15 bases between. The CDR3 is made up of 13 amino acids. The CDR3 protein is CASRHTSLYEQYF. Here the CDR3 DNA reads TGTGCCAGCCGGCACACTAGTCTGTACGAGCAGTACTTC.